The subject of this entry is one T cell receptor (beta chain). No cognate antigen has been identified for it. The record has no base qualities; no much larger clone is one base away. Trimming leaves V shorter by 3 bases and J shorter by 5 bases, with the junction holding 7 bases beyond the gene matches. The CDR3 starts with the cysteine, ends with the phenylalanine, and has 15 residues. Just CDR3 DNA is preserved here, 45 bases in frame from base 1. The germline V gene specifies SGHTA as CDR1 and FQGNSA as CDR2. This entry is derived from a study of cytomegalovirus exposure and HLA in healthy donors (dated by TCRdb to between 2016 and 2019). Looking at the study overall: According to a later analysis, the roughly 130 validation repertoires were produced on the same platform as the roughly 600 repertoires of the first cohort. The study aimed to test whether cataloging public T cell receptors could reveal signatures of past pathogen exposure. In addition to the first cohort of hundreds of subjects, a separate validation cohort of over 90 different subjects was used. To predict cytomegalovirus infection status, the study brought together high-throughput TCR immunosequencing, statistical association of individual TCRs with disease status, and machine learning. Study-level results and caveats: The study gave a list of some 150 TCR beta chains associated with cytomegalovirus. The authors suggested that the approach could potentially be extended to other disease states and immunological phenotypes. Cytomegalovirus status was reported to be diagnosed by the classifier with high specificity and sensitivity in both the original and validation cohorts. While some public TCRs were present in many individuals, most TCR sequences turned up only very rarely across donors. Subsequent analysis determined that TCRs grouped into clusters in the first cohort also showed a tendency toward co-occurrence across the 130 or so validation repertoires, and roughly 94% of cluster scores exceeded 0. All 120 or so repertoires were used to score co-occurrence in the validation cohort in a later analysis, because that analysis had no HLA typing for the cohort. In vitro tests confirmed that a few of the cytomegalovirus-associated TCR beta chains recognize cytomegalovirus antigens.

The donors belonged to the validation cohort of approximately 130 subjects, which was separate from the approximately 660-subject first cohort. Library creation used the immunoSEQ multiplex PCR assay. From the authors' description of their analysis: A statistical classification framework was built to diagnose cytomegalovirus status from the catalog of TCR beta chain sequences. The clones in this table, taken by TCRdb from immuneACCESS, are in-frame only. Not every clone is retained; where verified, under half of the shortfall comes from an unresolved V gene, and the cause of the rest is unknown. V, J and clone size were drawn from that table, and D and trimming were deduced from the DNA. In all, the sample holds some 320,000 clones, and about 90% of those were seen once. The biggest ten clones account for about 1.2% of the sample.

This TCR was sampled from a woman younger than 45 in good health and CMV-seropositive. The source material was PBMCs. The sequence is built from TRBV7-2 and TRBJ2-5, and 9 junction bases match TRBD1. In nucleotides, the sequence is TGTGCCAGCAGCTTCTCGGGACAGGGAATGGAGACCCAGTACTTC. This is translated as CASSFSGQGMETQYF. Extended through the reference TRBV7-2 and TRBJ2-5 proteins, this CDR3 yields the full variable domain: GAGVSQSPSNKVTEKGKDVELRCDPISGHTALYWYRQSLGQGLEFLIYFQGNSAPDKSGLPSDRFSAERTGGSVSTLTIQRTQQEDSAVYLCASSFSGQGMETQYFGPGTRLLVL.